This entry describes one TCR beta chain. Using immunoSEQ multiplex PCR, the repertoire was profiled, and TCRdb retains in-frame clones only, with some absent. The table records 210,000 or so clones, roughly 80% of them present only once. Germline lookup yields CDR1 SQVTM and CDR2 ANQGSEA. The ends lost 4 bases at V and 6 bases at J; junction bases unmatched: 3. This CDR3 contains 12 residues. The data derive from a study of blood T cell repertoires in COVID-19. What was sequenced was peripheral blood. This clonotype originated in a woman of 80 years or more with COVID-19, enrolled during active disease. The chain links TRBV29-1 to TRBJ1-2, with TRBD1 identical over 9 bases. CDR3 in DNA: TGCAGCGTTGGGGGGACAGGGAATGGCTACACCTTC. Translation gives CSVGGTGNGYTF.